These T cell receptor beta chains were read from a single sample in a study of low-dose radiotherapy and immunotherapy resistance in tumors. TCRdb re-derived calls from the reads in MiXCR, one entry per CDR3 protein. This sample yields about 39,000 distinct CDR3 sequences, of which around a third are seen a single time; around 4% belongs to the top ten. The source material was PBMCs, sampled before treatment. Every receptor here comes from a male donor with gallbladder cancer. The CDR3 runs from the conserved cysteine through the conserved F or W. Fields, in order: J gene, D gene, V gene, clone size, CDR3 DNA, CDR3 protein. D genes are given only for firm matches. Only some rows state a clone size, as once, few, many or a class for expanded clones.

>TRBJ2-1|TRBD2|TRBV6-2/TRBV6-3|.
TGTGCCAGCAGTTACTCCCTAGCGGGAGCCTCCGAGCAGTTCTTC
CASSYSLAGASEQFF
>TRBJ2-3|.|TRBV5-6|many
TGTGCCAGCAGCGGACTTCCAGGGGATACGCAGTATTTT
CASSGLPGDTQYF
>TRBJ1-6|TRBD1|TRBV7-8|.
TGTGCCAGCAGACAGGGGGCGGATAATTCACCCCTCCACTTT
CASRQGADNSPLHF
>TRBJ2-6|.|TRBV5-1|many
TGCGCCAGCAGCTTCGGACAAATCTCTGGGGCCAACGTCCTGACTTTC
CASSFGQISGANVLTF
>TRBJ1-1|.|TRBV7-9|many
TGTGCCAGCAGCTTAGACGGGACACTTGAAGCTTTCTTT
CASSLDGTLEAFF
>TRBJ1-2|TRBD1|TRBV19|.
TGTGCCAGTACGGGAACAACAGGGGATCGCTACACCTTC
CASTGTTGDRYTF
>TRBJ2-3|.|TRBV11-2|many
TGTGCCAGCACCCCAATAGGCGGTTCTAGCACAGATACGCAGTATTTT
CASTPIGGSSTDTQYF
>TRBJ2-3|TRBD2|TRBV28|.
TGTGCCAGCAGCTTGACTAGCCTAGAACCTACGCAGTATTTT
CASSLTSLEPTQYF
>TRBJ2-7|TRBD1|TRBV5-1|many
TGCGCCAGCAGCCTGGGAGGACAGGGGACGGTCCACGAGCAGTACTTC
CASSLGGQGTVHEQYF
>TRBJ2-5|TRBD1|TRBV6-2/TRBV6-3|many
TGTGCCAGCAGTGGCCGGGACAGTCAGGAGACCCAGTACTTC
CASSGRDSQETQYF
>TRBJ1-5|.|TRBV20-1|.
TGCAGTGCCCTCCCCGGGGAGGGACGGCAGCCCCAGCATTTT
CSALPGEGRQPQHF
>TRBJ2-1|.|TRBV5-1|once
TGCGCCAGCAGCTTGGCCAGGACCGCCCCCCCCCGGAATGAGCAGTTCTTC
CASSLARTAPPRNEQFF
>TRBJ2-1|TRBD2|TRBV28|.
TGTGCCAGCAGTTGGCTAGCGGTGACCGGTGGGCAGTTCTTC
CASSWLAVTGGQFF
>TRBJ1-5|TRBD1|TRBV2|many
TGTGCCAGCAGTTGGGACAGGGGGCATAGTCAGCCCCAGCATTTT
CASSWDRGHSQPQHF
>TRBJ2-1|TRBD1|TRBV6-2/TRBV6-3|many
TGTGCCAGCAGTTACTCCCCGGACAGGGGGGACGCTGAGCAGTTCTTC
CASSYSPDRGDAEQFF
>TRBJ2-3|.|TRBV5-3|.
TGTGCCAGCAGCTCGGGAGGGGGCGCGACAGATACGCAGTATTTT
CASSSGGGATDTQYF